One and the same sample provided the 3 T cell receptor beta chains below, sequenced in a study of T-cell memory formation after mild COVID-19. TCRdb redid the calling of the 5' RACE reads with MiXCR, one entry per CDR3 protein. Found here are roughly 190,000 distinct CDR3 sequences, roughly 30% of them singletons; the top ten hold about 10%. Input material: PBMCs or a T cell subset sorted from them (not recorded which). The receptor source for this set is an adult woman who had mild COVID-19 (a few samples of this study predate the infection). Cell type and time point are not known.

This clonotype was seen more than once but under ten times. The V and J genes are TRBV4-1 and TRBJ2-5; TRBD1 matches at 7 bases. With 3 bases clipped from V and 3 bases from J, the junction kept 4 bases outside the gene matches. Germline values: CDR1 MGHRA, CDR2 YSYEKL. The CDR3 is made up of 14 amino acids. The CDR3 DNA follows: TGCGCCAGCAGCCAGACAGGGAGAGAAGAGACCCAGTACTTC. Translation gives CASSQTGREETQYF.

The V gene is TRBV15, the J gene TRBJ2-5; 8 bases align to TRBD1. V trimming: 0 bases; J trimming: 5 bases; junction bases outside the gene matches: 11. CDR3 length equals 17 residues. Germline V gene data show CDR1 as LNHNV and CDR2 as YYDKDF (reference sequence). The CDR3 reads CATSRDKGQVLQETQYF. Written as DNA, the CDR3 is TGTGCCACCAGCAGAGATAAGGGACAGGTCCTCCAGGAGACCCAGTACTTC.

This chain uses TRBV7-3 with TRBJ2-5; D might be TRBD1 (5 bases). The CDR3 length is 16 residues. Germline loops: CDR1 SGHTA, CDR2 FQGTGA. Trimming cost V 10 bases and J 1 base, with 22 bases left between them. The CDR3 DNA sequence: TGTGCCACCCCACCCCTCCAGGGCCAATCCCAAGAGACCCAGTACTTC. Its translation is CATPPLQGQSQETQYF.